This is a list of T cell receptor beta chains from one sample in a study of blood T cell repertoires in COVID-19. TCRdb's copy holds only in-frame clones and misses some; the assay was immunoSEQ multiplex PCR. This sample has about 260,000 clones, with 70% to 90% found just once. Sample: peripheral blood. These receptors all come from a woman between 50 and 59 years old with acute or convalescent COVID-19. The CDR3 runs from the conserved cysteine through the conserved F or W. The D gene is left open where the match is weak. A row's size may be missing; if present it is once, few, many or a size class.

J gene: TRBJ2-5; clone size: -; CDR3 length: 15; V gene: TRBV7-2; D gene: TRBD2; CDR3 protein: CASSRGLAGVETQYF; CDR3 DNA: TGTGCCAGCAGCAGGGGACTAGCGGGAGTAGAGACCCAGTACTTC
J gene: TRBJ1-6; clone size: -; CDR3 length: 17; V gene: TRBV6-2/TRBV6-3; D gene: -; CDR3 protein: CASSYPQVTTRNSPLHF; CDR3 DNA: TGTGCCAGCAGTTACCCACAGGTTACGACAAGAAATTCACCCCTCCACTTT
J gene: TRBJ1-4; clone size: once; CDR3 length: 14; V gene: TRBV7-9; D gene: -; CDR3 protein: CASSMAATNEKLFF; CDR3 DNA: TGTGCCAGCAGCATGGCGGCAACTAATGAAAAACTGTTTTTT
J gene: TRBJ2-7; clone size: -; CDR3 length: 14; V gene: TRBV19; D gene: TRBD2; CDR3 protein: CASRVAGGNYEQYF; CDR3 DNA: TGTGCCAGTAGGGTGGCGGGAGGAAACTACGAGCAGTACTTC
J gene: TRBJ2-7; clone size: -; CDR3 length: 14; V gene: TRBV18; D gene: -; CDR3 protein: CASSPRTISYEQYF; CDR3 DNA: TGTGCCAGCTCACCACGGACAATATCCTACGAGCAGTACTTC
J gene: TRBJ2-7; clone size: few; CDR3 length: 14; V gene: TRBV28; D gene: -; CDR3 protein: CASSLRGDTYEQYF; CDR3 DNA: TGTGCCAGCAGTTTGCGGGGAGATACCTACGAGCAGTACTTC
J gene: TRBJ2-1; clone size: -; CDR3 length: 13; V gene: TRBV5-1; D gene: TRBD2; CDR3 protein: CASSDSGSGEQFF; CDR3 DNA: TGCGCCAGCAGCGATAGCGGGAGTGGTGAGCAGTTCTTC
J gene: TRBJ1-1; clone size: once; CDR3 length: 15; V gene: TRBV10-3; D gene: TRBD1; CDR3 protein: CAISDAGTGRTEAFF; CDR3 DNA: TGTGCCATCAGTGACGCGGGGACAGGGCGAACTGAAGCTTTCTTT
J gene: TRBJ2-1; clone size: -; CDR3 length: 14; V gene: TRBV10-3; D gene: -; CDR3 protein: CAISESGSYNEQFF; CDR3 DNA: TGTGCCATCAGTGAGTCGGGCAGCTACAATGAGCAGTTCTTC
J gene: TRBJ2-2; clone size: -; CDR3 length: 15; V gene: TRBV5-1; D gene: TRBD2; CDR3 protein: CASSGGTIVAGELFF; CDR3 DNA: TGCGCCAGCAGCGGCGGGACTATAGTCGCCGGGGAGCTGTTTTTT
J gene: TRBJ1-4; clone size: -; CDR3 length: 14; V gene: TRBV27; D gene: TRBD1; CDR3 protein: CASASTGGDEKLFF; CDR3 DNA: TGTGCCAGCGCAAGTACAGGGGGGGATGAAAAACTGTTTTTT
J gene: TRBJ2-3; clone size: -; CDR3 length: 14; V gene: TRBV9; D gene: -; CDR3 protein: CASSVGPGPDTQYF; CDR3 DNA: TGTGCCAGCAGCGTAGGTCCTGGCCCAGATACGCAGTATTTT
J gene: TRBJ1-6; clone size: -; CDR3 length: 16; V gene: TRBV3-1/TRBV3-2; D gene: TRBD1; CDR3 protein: CASSLRQGQHNSPLHF; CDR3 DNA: TGTGCCAGCAGCCTTCGACAGGGACAGCATAATTCACCCCTCCACTTT
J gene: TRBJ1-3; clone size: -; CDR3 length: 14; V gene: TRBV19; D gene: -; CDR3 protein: CASSRQRSGNTIYF; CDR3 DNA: TGTGCCAGTAGTAGGCAACGCTCTGGAAACACCATATATTTT
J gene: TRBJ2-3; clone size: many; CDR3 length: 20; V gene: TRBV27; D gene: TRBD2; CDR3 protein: CASRLFWVLAGETSTDTQYF; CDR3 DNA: TGTGCCAGCCGACTATTTTGGGTACTAGCGGGAGAGACCAGCACAGATACGCAGTATTTT
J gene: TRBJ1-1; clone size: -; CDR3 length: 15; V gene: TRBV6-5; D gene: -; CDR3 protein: CASSSLGGRNTEAFF; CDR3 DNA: TGTGCCAGCAGCTCTCTAGGGGGTCGGAACACTGAAGCTTTCTTT
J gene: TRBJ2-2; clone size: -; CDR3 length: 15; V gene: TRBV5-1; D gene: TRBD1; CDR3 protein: CASSTDRVGAGELFF; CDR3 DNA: TGCGCCAGCAGCACAGACAGGGTTGGGGCCGGGGAGCTGTTTTTT
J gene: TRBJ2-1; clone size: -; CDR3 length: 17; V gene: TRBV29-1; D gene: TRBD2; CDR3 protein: CSVGPGLAGAGPNEQFF; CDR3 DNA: TGCAGCGTTGGCCCCGGACTAGCGGGAGCAGGCCCCAATGAGCAGTTCTTC
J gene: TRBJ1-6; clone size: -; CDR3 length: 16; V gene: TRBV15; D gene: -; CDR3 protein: CATSRLWTVNNSPLHF; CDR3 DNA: TGTGCCACCAGCAGACTGTGGACAGTTAATAATTCACCCCTCCACTTT
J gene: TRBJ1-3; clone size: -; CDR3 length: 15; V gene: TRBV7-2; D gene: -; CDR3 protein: CASSSTARAGNTIYF; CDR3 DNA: TGTGCCAGCAGCTCGACAGCCCGAGCTGGAAACACCATATATTTT
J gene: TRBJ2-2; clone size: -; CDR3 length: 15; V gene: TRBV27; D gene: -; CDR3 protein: CASSLSVAGTGELFF; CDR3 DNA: TGTGCCAGCAGTTTATCGGTAGCTGGCACCGGGGAGCTGTTTTTT
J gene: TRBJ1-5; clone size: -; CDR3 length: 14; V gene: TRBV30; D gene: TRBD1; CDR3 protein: CAWSPGQNNQPQHF; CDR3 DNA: TGTGCCTGGAGTCCGGGACAGAACAATCAGCCCCAGCATTTT
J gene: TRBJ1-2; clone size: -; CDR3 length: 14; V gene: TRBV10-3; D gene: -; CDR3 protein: CAISPDNSNYGYTF; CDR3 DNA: TGTGCCATCAGCCCTGACAACTCTAACTATGGCTACACCTTC
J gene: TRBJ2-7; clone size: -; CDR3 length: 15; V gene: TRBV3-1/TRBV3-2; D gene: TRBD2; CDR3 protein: CASSPQKGGRPEQYF; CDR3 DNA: TGTGCCAGCAGCCCCCAGAAGGGCGGGAGGCCCGAGCAGTACTTC
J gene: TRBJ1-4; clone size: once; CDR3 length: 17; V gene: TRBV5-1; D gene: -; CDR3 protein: CASSLAMQGWTNEKLFF; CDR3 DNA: TGCGCCAGCAGCTTGGCCATGCAGGGATGGACTAATGAAAAACTGTTTTTT
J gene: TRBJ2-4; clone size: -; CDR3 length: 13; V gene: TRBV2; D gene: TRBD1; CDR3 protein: CASSRRTGYIQYF; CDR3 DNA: TGTGCCAGCAGCCGAAGGACAGGGTATATTCAGTACTTC
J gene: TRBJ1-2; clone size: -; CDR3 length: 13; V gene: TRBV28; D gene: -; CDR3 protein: CASSLSNHYGYTF; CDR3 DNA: TGTGCCAGCAGTTTATCAAATCACTATGGCTACACCTTC
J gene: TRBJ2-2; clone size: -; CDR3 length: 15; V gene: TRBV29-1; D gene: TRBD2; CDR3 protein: CSTRGWGTNTGELFF; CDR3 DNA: TGCAGCACGCGGGGGTGGGGTACGAACACCGGGGAGCTGTTTTTT
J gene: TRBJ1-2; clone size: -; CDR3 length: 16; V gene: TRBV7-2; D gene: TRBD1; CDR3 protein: CASSLAGTGANYGYTF; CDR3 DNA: TGTGCCAGCAGCTTAGCGGGGACAGGGGCCAACTATGGCTACACCTTC
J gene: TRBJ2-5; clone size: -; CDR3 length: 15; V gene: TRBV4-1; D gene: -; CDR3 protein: CASSQEVTGQETQYF; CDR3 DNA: TGCGCCAGCAGCCAAGAAGTAACGGGGCAAGAGACCCAGTACTTC
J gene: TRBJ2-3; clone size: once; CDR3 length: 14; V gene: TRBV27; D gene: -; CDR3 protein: CASSLWESTDTQYF; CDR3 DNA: TGTGCCAGCAGTTTATGGGAGAGCACAGATACGCAGTATTTT
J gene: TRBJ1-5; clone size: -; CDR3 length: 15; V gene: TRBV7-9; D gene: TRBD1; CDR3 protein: CASSRGQGVNQPQHF; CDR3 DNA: TGTGCCAGCAGCCGGGGACAGGGAGTCAATCAGCCCCAGCATTTT
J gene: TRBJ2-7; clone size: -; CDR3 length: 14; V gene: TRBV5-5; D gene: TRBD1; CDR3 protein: CASSSGQGVREQYF; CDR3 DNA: TGTGCCAGCAGCTCGGGACAGGGTGTCCGCGAGCAGTACTTC
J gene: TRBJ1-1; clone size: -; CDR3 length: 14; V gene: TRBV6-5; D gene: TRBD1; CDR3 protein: CASSSGQGNTEAFF; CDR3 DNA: TGTGCCAGCAGTTCGGGACAGGGGAACACTGAAGCTTTCTTT
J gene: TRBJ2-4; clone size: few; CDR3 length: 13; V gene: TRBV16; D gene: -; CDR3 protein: CASSHRDKDIQYF; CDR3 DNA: TGTGCCAGCAGCCACCGGGACAAGGACATTCAGTACTTC
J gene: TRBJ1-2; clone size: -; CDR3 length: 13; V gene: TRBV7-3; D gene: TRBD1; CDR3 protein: CASSSDREAGYTF; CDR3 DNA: TGTGCCAGCAGCTCCGACAGGGAAGCTGGCTACACCTTC
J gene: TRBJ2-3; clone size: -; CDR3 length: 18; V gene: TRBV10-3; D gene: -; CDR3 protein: CAIRKAGITLIGTDTQYF; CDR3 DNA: TGTGCCATCAGAAAGGCAGGGATAACACTAATTGGCACAGATACGCAGTATTTT
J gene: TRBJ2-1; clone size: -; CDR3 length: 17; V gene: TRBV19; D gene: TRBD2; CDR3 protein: CASSIDPYSGRAREQFF; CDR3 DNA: TGTGCCAGTAGTATAGATCCTTATAGCGGGAGGGCCAGAGAGCAGTTCTTC
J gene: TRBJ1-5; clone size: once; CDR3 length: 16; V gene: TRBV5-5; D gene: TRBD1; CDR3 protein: CASSKDDRGGNQPQHF; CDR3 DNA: TGTGCCAGCAGCAAGGACGACAGGGGTGGCAATCAGCCCCAGCATTTT
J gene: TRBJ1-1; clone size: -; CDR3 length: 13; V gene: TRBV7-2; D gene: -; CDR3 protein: CASSPDRLREAFF; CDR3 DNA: TGTGCCAGCAGCCCTGACAGGCTAAGGGAAGCTTTCTTT
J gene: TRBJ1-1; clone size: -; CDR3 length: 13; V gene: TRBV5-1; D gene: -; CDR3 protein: CATQRDSNTEAFF; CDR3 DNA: TGCGCCACCCAGCGCGATTCGAACACTGAAGCTTTCTTT
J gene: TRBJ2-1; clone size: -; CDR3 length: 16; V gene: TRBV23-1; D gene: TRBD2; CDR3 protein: CASSQFPAGVDNEQFF; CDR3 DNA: TGCGCCAGCAGTCAGTTCCCAGCGGGAGTCGACAATGAGCAGTTCTTC
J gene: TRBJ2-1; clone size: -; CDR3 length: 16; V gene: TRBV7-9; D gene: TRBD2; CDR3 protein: CASSFRREGDSNEQFF; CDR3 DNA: TGTGCCAGCAGCTTCCGTCGGGAGGGGGACTCCAATGAGCAGTTCTTC